This entry features one T cell receptor beta chain sequence. These data come from a study of blood T cell repertoires in COVID-19. The table came from immunoSEQ multiplex PCR; TCRdb's copy has only in-frame clones and leaves some out. The table lists roughly 91,000 clones, around 80% of them singletons, with around 11% in the top ten. The junction had 8 bases not matched to a gene; V was cut back by 8 bases and J by 4 bases. Per germline, CDR1 LNHDA and CDR2 SQIVND (reference sequence). This CDR3 spans 14 amino acids. The genes are TRBV19 and TRBJ1-2, with 9 bases that match TRBD1. This clonotype was obtained from a man in his 70s with acute or convalescent COVID-19. The specimen was peripheral blood. In DNA form, the CDR3 reads TGTGCCAGTGAAACCGGGACAGGGAGCTATGGCTACACCTTC. Protein: CASETGTGSYGYTF.